Listed here are 9 T cell receptor beta chains from one sample, sequenced in a study of T-cell reconstitution after alpha-beta-depleted transplantation in children. The TCRbeta library incorporated unique molecular identifiers. TCRdb re-called the PCR reads with MiXCR, one entry per CDR3 protein. In the table there are hundreds of thousands of distinct CDR3 sequences, around 9.1% of which are singletons. The specimen comprised PBMCs, sampled before TCRalphabeta/CD19-depleted stem cell transplant. These receptors were taken from a boy under three years old with acute myeloid leukemia, due to receive a stem cell transplant.

The chain combines TRBV6-1 with TRBJ2-7; D gene ambiguous. CDR3 length: 13 residues. V was cut by 4 bases and J by 0 bases, with 7 bases left in between. Germline V gene lookup returns CDR1 MNHNS and CDR2 SASEGT. Here the CDR3 reads CASSGSSSYEQYF. CDR3 sequence (DNA): TGTGCCAGCAGTGGGAGTAGCTCCTACGAGCAGTACTTC.

This clonotype came up a few times. The V and J genes are TRBV20-1 and TRBJ2-7, with TRBD2 matching over 10 bases. CDR3 size: 14 residues. The germline V gene encodes CDR1 DFQATT and CDR2 SNEGSKA (reference sequence). V shed 6 bases and J 5 bases; nucleotides not matched to a gene: 10. The CDR3 here is CSARGLAGDNEQYF. CDR3 bases: TGCAGTGCCCGAGGGCTAGCGGGAGATAACGAGCAGTACTTC.

The chain couples TRBV12-3 or TRBV12-4 to TRBJ1-2; 9 bases map to TRBD1. CDR3 length: 15 residues. The V gene end was trimmed by 3 bases and the J gene end by 8 bases; junction bases not matched to a gene: 10. CDR3: CASSFGGYRGLGYTF. CDR3 sequence (DNA): TGTGCCAGCAGTTTTGGGGGGTACAGGGGGCTCGGCTACACCTTC.

The sample holds many counts of this clonotype. The chain's CDR3 is CASSPPSLAGGPDTQYF. In nucleotides, the CDR3 is TGTGCCAGCTCACCACCCTCTCTAGCGGGAGGGCCGGATACGCAGTATTTT. The chain uses TRBV18 and TRBJ2-3, with TRBD2 matching over 12 bases. Germline V gene data show CDR1 as KGHSH and CDR2 as LQKENI. Trimming at V came to 0 bases and at J to 6 bases, leaving 7 bases not matched to a gene. This CDR3 contains 17 residues.

This clonotype turned up a few times. The genes are TRBV5-6 and TRBJ1-2; TRBD1 matches at 7 bases. From germline, CDR1 is SGHDT and CDR2 YYEEEE. The CDR3 length is 15 residues. The V and J ends lost 5 bases and 4 bases, in that order; junction bases with no gene match: 11. CDR3 in DNA: TGTGCCAGCAGTCGTTCTCAGGGGGAGTTCTATGGCTACACCTTC. Encoded protein: CASSRSQGEFYGYTF.

This clonotype was detected ten times or more. The chain's CDR3 is CSARDSRGVYGYTF. The CDR3 DNA reads as TGCAGTGCTAGAGATTCGAGGGGAGTCTATGGCTACACCTTC. V is TRBV20-1 and J is TRBJ1-2; D is perhaps TRBD1 (5 bases). Germline V gene data show CDR1 as DFQATT and CDR2 as SNEGSKA (reference sequence). This CDR3 spans 14 amino acids. V lost 0 bases, J lost 4 bases, and 12 bases lay in between.

The chain employs TRBV7-2 and TRBJ2-3; D remains unclear. CDR3 length: 15 residues. Trimming removed 1 base from V and 4 bases from J, with 12 bases in between. Looked up from germline, CDR1 is SGHTA and CDR2 is FQGNSA. CDR3 region: CASSLETAGPDTQYF. The CDR3, as DNA: TGTGCCAGCAGCTTAGAAACAGCCGGGCCAGATACGCAGTATTTT.

The V call is TRBV6-5, the J call TRBJ1-5; D uncertain. CDR1 is MNHEY, CDR2 SVGAGI, per germline. The CDR3 covers 15 residues. V lost 6 bases and J 4 bases, leaving 16 bases between the germline ends. CDR3 residues: CASSPLSRLNQPQHF. The DNA of the CDR3 is TGTGCCAGCAGCCCTCTCAGTAGGTTGAATCAGCCCCAGCATTTT.

The J gene is TRBJ2-5, the V gene TRBV11-1, with 7 bases that match TRBD1. Germline CDR1 is SGHAT and CDR2 is FQDESV (reference sequence). V shed 5 bases, J shed 0 bases, and the junction held 6 bases outside the gene matches. CDR3 size: 15 residues. CDR3 coding DNA: TGTGCCAGCAGCGAAAGGACAGGCCACCAAGAGACCCAGTACTTC. Protein: CASSERTGHQETQYF.